This passage covers 15 T cell receptor beta chains from one sample sequenced in a study of cytotoxic CD8 clonotypes in ibrutinib-treated CLL. Libraries were prepared by immunoSEQ multiplex PCR; TCRdb keeps only in-frame clonotypes and omits some of them. The sample yields approximately 46,000 clones, roughly three quarters seen once. The sequencing here drew on PBMCs, taken after 12 months of ibrutinib treatment. The source of these receptors is a human donor with chronic lymphocytic leukemia.

V gene TRBV5-6 combines with J gene TRBJ1-1, with D unclear. The V and J ends lost 2 bases and 5 bases respectively, with 13 bases between them. Germline CDR1 reads SGHDT; CDR2 reads YYEEEE. This CDR3 is 14 amino acids long. CDR3: CASSFAGGGTEAFF. CDR3 DNA: TGTGCCAGCAGCTTTGCGGGCGGAGGGACTGAAGCTTTCTTT. Together with reference TRBV5-6 and TRBJ1-1, the CDR3 gives the full variable domain: DAGVTQSPTHLIKTRGQQVTLRCSPKSGHDTVSWYQQALGQGPQFIFQYYEEEERQRGNFPDRFSGHQFPNYSSELNVNALLLGDSALYLCASSFAGGGTEAFFGQGTRLTVV.

The V call is TRBV25-1, the J call TRBJ2-3; TRBD1 matches at 7 bases. V gave up 4 bases and J gave up 3 bases; unmatched junction bases: 4. Germline-derived CDR1 and CDR2 are MGHDK and SYGVNS. The CDR3 has 14 amino acids. This CDR3 reads CASSGVRGTDTQYF. Written as DNA, the CDR3 is TGTGCCAGCAGTGGAGTCAGGGGGACAGATACGCAGTATTTT.

The chain combines TRBV7-2 with TRBJ2-7; 11 bases match TRBD1. The junction had 9 bases not matched to a gene; V was cut back by 4 bases and J by 7 bases. Germline V gives CDR1 SGHTA, CDR2 FQGNSA. This CDR3 has 15 amino acids. CDR3 DNA: TGTGCCAGCAGCTCCCCGGGACAGGGGGTGGAAGAGCAGTACTTC. Protein: CASSSPGQGVEEQYF.

This chain joins TRBV19 and TRBJ2-3; no definite D call. Trimming removed 3 bases from V and 0 bases from J, with 13 bases in between. Germline values: CDR1 LNHDA, CDR2 SQIVND (reference sequence). The CDR3 loop spans 16 amino acids. The CDR3 protein is CASSISDIQSTDTQYF. DNA of the CDR3: TGTGCCAGTAGTATCTCCGACATTCAAAGCACAGATACGCAGTATTTT.

The chain links TRBV25-1 to TRBJ2-2, with 13 bases fitting TRBD2. V shed 4 bases and J 2 bases; nucleotides not matched to a gene: 4. The germline CDR1 and CDR2 sequences are MGHDK and SYGVNS. The CDR3 is 17 amino acids. The CDR3 region has the DNA TGTGCCAGCAGTGCCGGACTAGCGGGAGCAAACACCGGGGAGCTGTTTTTT. This translates into CASSAGLAGANTGELFF.

The V call is TRBV29-1, the J call TRBJ2-3; 10 nucleotides match TRBD2. Trimming took 5 bases from V and 3 from J; bases not matched to a gene: 14. The length of the CDR3 is 17 residues. Germline V CDR1 and CDR2: SQVTM, ANQGSEA. The CDR3 bases are TGCAGCGTTTCCGGACTAGCGGAGACGCCCTCAACAGATACGCAGTATTTT. It encodes CSVSGLAETPSTDTQYF.

This chain links TRBV10-1 with TRBJ2-5; tentative D call: TRBD2 (5 bases). CDR1 WNHNN and CDR2 SYGVQD come from the germline V gene (reference sequence). V was shortened by 3 bases and J by 5 bases, with 13 bases between the two germline ends. This CDR3 has 14 residues. In DNA, the CDR3 is TGCGCCAGCAGTGAAGGGCTAGCTTCGGAGACCCAGTACTTC. Its translation: CASSEGLASETQYF.

This chain links TRBV27 with TRBJ2-3; D ambiguous. V dropped 0 bases and J dropped 1 base, with 5 bases sitting between them. The germline CDR1 and CDR2 sequences are MNHEY and SMNVEV (reference sequence). The CDR3 is 14 residues long. DNA for the CDR3: TGTGCCAGCAGTTTATCGATTGGCACAGATACGCAGTATTTT. Translation: CASSLSIGTDTQYF.

V and J are TRBV7-9 and TRBJ2-1, with 11 positions matching TRBD2. The junction had 4 bases not matched to a gene; V was cut back by 5 bases and J by 4 bases. CDR1 is SEHNR and CDR2 is FQNEAQ in the germline V gene (reference sequence). There are 15 residues in the CDR3. The CDR3 DNA reads as TGTGCCAGCAGCCAAACTAGCGGGAGTTACAATGAGCAGTTCTTC. As protein: CASSQTSGSYNEQFF.

The chain combines TRBV29-1 with TRBJ1-1; D remains unclear. V was trimmed by 3 bases and J by 9 bases, leaving 8 bases between them. This CDR3 is built from 10 residues. Germline values: CDR1 SQVTM, CDR2 ANQGSEA. The CDR3 DNA reads TGCAGCGTTGAGGAGGTAAAAGCTTTCTTT. Encoded protein: CSVEEVKAFF.

This clone was picked up a small number of times. The gene calls are TRBV27 and TRBJ2-5, with 7 bases that match TRBD2. Germline trimming cut 4 bases from V and 4 bases from J; bases unmatched to any gene: 9. The CDR3 consists of 15 residues. The V gene's germline CDR1 is MNHEY and CDR2 SMNVEV (reference sequence). CDR3 in amino acids: CASSSPSGRGETQYF. CDR3 nucleotide sequence: TGTGCCAGCAGTTCGCCTTCTGGGAGGGGAGAGACCCAGTACTTC.

The chain carries TRBV6-5 and TRBJ2-2, with D perhaps being TRBD1 or TRBD2 (5 bases each). Trimming cost V 3 bases and J 5 bases, with 16 bases left between them. The CDR3 sequence is 16 residues long. Germline V CDR1 and CDR2: MNHEY, SVGAGI. The CDR3 reads CASSYPKGSLTGELFF. CDR3 DNA: TGTGCCAGCAGTTATCCAAAGGGGAGCCTTACCGGGGAGCTGTTTTTT.

This chain uses TRBV6-5 with TRBJ2-1; 13 bases line up with TRBD2. This CDR3 is 15 amino acids long. Per the germline V gene, CDR1 is MNHEY and CDR2 is SVGAGI. Trimming at V came to 2 bases and at J to 5 bases, leaving 0 bases not matched to a gene. CDR3 sequence reads: CASSYGLAGDNEQFF. The CDR3 DNA reads TGTGCCAGCAGTTACGGACTAGCGGGAGACAATGAGCAGTTCTTC.

This chain joins TRBV7-9 and TRBJ1-2; 7 bases map to TRBD1. The junction had 12 bases not matched to a gene; V was cut back by 4 bases and J by 4 bases. CDR3 size: 16 residues. Germline lookup yields CDR1 SEHNR and CDR2 FQNEAQ (reference sequence). CDR3 loop: CASSSRPGQKFYGYTF. The CDR3 region has the DNA TGTGCCAGCAGCTCCCGCCCGGGACAGAAATTCTATGGCTACACCTTC.

This clone has a handful of counts. The chain carries TRBV5-1 and TRBJ1-1; TRBD1 is a possible D gene (5 bases). The germline V gene has CDR1 SGHRS and CDR2 YFSETQ. This CDR3 contains 11 residues. Trimming took off 5 bases at V and 7 bases at J, with 9 bases between the two ends. CDR3 amino acids: CASRGTVEAFF. The CDR3 DNA follows: TGCGCCAGCAGAGGGACGGTTGAAGCTTTCTTT.